A single T cell receptor (beta chain) is shown here with its context. Its antigen is undetermined. In the same sample, other DNA sequences code for this CDR3. The sample originates from a study of shared clonotypes between healthy human individuals. In the study overall: Each donor's CD8 memory used one plate, CD8 naive two, each CD4 subset three.

Here immunoSEQ multiplex PCR was the method, and the copy in TCRdb shows in-frame clones only, minus some. The sample records some 2,500,000 clones, around 93% being singletons. Whole-study findings and limits: Four donors held roughly 5% of naive CD4 clonotypes in common.

Donors had no recently reported acute infections or vaccinations and were HIV-negative. V was pared by 4 bases and J by 0 bases, with 11 bases between. The CDR3 has 16 amino acids. Germline V gene sequence: CDR1 SGHRS, CDR2 YFSETQ. This receptor was obtained from a man younger than 30 in good health. Some clones in this sample may be carry-over from other donors' samples. The chain joins TRBV5-1 to TRBJ2-6; D tentatively fits TRBD1 or TRBD2 (5 bases each). Specimen: naive CD4+ T cells from PBMCs. This sample's subset: CD45RA+ positively selected. The CDR3 region is CASSPGRDSGANVLTF. CDR3 DNA: TGCGCCAGCAGCCCGGGACGAGACTCTGGGGCCAACGTCCTGACTTTC.